A selection of T cell receptor beta chains follows, all from one sample in a study of human T cells and chemical hapten exposure. TCRdb used MiXCR to reprocess the RACE reads, holding one entry per CDR3 protein. The repertoire holds some 110,000 distinct CDR3 sequences, with nearly 35% as singletons. This sample comprised whole blood, obtained in connection with sensitization to the hapten diphenylcyclopropenone (DPC). Receptors originate from a man aged 40-49 years with alopecia areata. Some clones in this sample may be carry-over from other donors' samples. The CDR3 runs from the conserved cysteine through the conserved F or W. The order of the fields is D gene, V gene, clone size, J gene, CDR3 DNA, CDR3 protein. The D gene is left open where the match is weak. The size entry is marked missing in some rows and otherwise reads once, few, many or a size class.

D gene: TRBD2; V gene: TRBV19; clone size: NA; J gene: TRBJ2-1; CDR3 DNA: TGTGCCAGTAGTATAAGACAAACGAGACTAGCGGGATACAATGAGCAGTTCTTC; CDR3 protein: CASSIRQTRLAGYNEQFF
D gene: TRBD2; V gene: TRBV12-3/TRBV12-4; clone size: few; J gene: TRBJ2-2; CDR3 DNA: TGTGCCAGCAGTTTATTCTCTAGCGGGAACACCGGGGAGCTGTTTTTT; CDR3 protein: CASSLFSSGNTGELFF
D gene: TRBD1; V gene: TRBV7-2; clone size: NA; J gene: TRBJ1-5; CDR3 DNA: TGTGCCAGCAGCTTAGACACAGGGGCGGGACAGCCCCAGCATTTT; CDR3 protein: CASSLDTGAGQPQHF
D gene: NA; V gene: TRBV30; clone size: few; J gene: TRBJ2-1; CDR3 DNA: TGTGCCTGGAGTGTAAGCCGGACTACCCTATACCAACGCTCCTACAATGAGCAGTTCTTC; CDR3 protein: CAWSVSRTTLYQRSYNEQFF
D gene: TRBD1; V gene: TRBV7-3; clone size: once; J gene: TRBJ1-1; CDR3 DNA: TGTGCCAGCAGCCTTTACAGGGGATTCGCGAACACTGAAGCTTTCTTT; CDR3 protein: CASSLYRGFANTEAFF
D gene: TRBD2; V gene: TRBV7-2; clone size: NA; J gene: TRBJ2-3; CDR3 DNA: TGTGCCAGCAGCTTAGCTAGCGGGAGACCAGATACGCAGTATTTT; CDR3 protein: CASSLASGRPDTQYF
D gene: NA; V gene: TRBV14; clone size: NA; J gene: TRBJ2-3; CDR3 DNA: TGTGCCAGCAGCCAATGGGAGACACCAGATACGCAGTATTTT; CDR3 protein: CASSQWETPDTQYF
D gene: NA; V gene: TRBV5-1; clone size: NA; J gene: TRBJ2-1; CDR3 DNA: TGCGCCAGCAGTTACGGGAGAAACCCTGAGCAGTTCTTC; CDR3 protein: CASSYGRNPEQFF
D gene: NA; V gene: TRBV2; clone size: few; J gene: TRBJ1-2; CDR3 DNA: TGTGCCAGCAGTGAAGGAAGGACCGGTGTCGACTATGGCTACACCTTC; CDR3 protein: CASSEGRTGVDYGYTF
D gene: NA; V gene: TRBV29-1; clone size: few; J gene: TRBJ2-7; CDR3 DNA: TGCAGCGTTGAAGCCGACTCATACGAGCAGTACTTC; CDR3 protein: CSVEADSYEQYF
D gene: NA; V gene: TRBV20-1; clone size: few; J gene: TRBJ1-5; CDR3 DNA: TGCAGTGCCACAGGGTCAGGGCCAAGGGCCCAGCATTTT; CDR3 protein: CSATGSGPRAQHF
D gene: NA; V gene: TRBV5-1; clone size: NA; J gene: TRBJ2-3; CDR3 DNA: TGCGCCAGCAGCCGGGACACCACCACAGATACGCAGTATTTT; CDR3 protein: CASSRDTTTDTQYF
D gene: TRBD2; V gene: TRBV20-1; clone size: few; J gene: TRBJ2-7; CDR3 DNA: TGCAGTGCTCGGACCCTCACTAGCGGGGATCCCTACGAGCAGTACTTC; CDR3 protein: CSARTLTSGDPYEQYF
D gene: NA; V gene: TRBV7-9; clone size: few; J gene: TRBJ2-3; CDR3 DNA: TGTGCCAGCATCCCCCACATAGATACGCAGTATTTT; CDR3 protein: CASIPHIDTQYF
D gene: NA; V gene: TRBV20-1; clone size: few; J gene: TRBJ2-2; CDR3 DNA: TGCAGTGCTACCGGGACAACGAACACCGGGGAGCTGTTTTTT; CDR3 protein: CSATGTTNTGELFF
D gene: NA; V gene: TRBV2; clone size: NA; J gene: TRBJ2-1; CDR3 DNA: TGTGCCAGCAGTGCAGGGGGGTCCTACAATGAGCAGTTCTTC; CDR3 protein: CASSAGGSYNEQFF
D gene: NA; V gene: TRBV6-2/TRBV6-3; clone size: NA; J gene: TRBJ2-4; CDR3 DNA: TGTGCCAGCAGTCCCGTTGGTTCCAAAAACATTCAGTACTTC; CDR3 protein: CASSPVGSKNIQYF
D gene: TRBD1; V gene: TRBV18; clone size: few; J gene: TRBJ1-2; CDR3 DNA: TGTGCCAGCTCAACAACAGGGGCTGTAGGCTACACCTTC; CDR3 protein: CASSTTGAVGYTF
D gene: TRBD2; V gene: TRBV7-3; clone size: NA; J gene: TRBJ2-1; CDR3 DNA: TGTGCCAGCAGCTCTTGGACTAGCGGTGCCTACAATGAGCAGTTCTTC; CDR3 protein: CASSSWTSGAYNEQFF
D gene: TRBD2; V gene: TRBV11-2; clone size: NA; J gene: TRBJ2-3; CDR3 DNA: TGTGCCAGCAGCTTAGTTTCGGGAGGCCTCACAGATACGCAGTATTTT; CDR3 protein: CASSLVSGGLTDTQYF
D gene: TRBD1; V gene: TRBV6-1; clone size: NA; J gene: TRBJ2-5; CDR3 DNA: TGTGCCAGCAAACAGGGGGCCCAAGAGACCCAGTACTTC; CDR3 protein: CASKQGAQETQYF
D gene: NA; V gene: TRBV5-1; clone size: few; J gene: TRBJ1-2; CDR3 DNA: TGCGCCAGCACGCCCGGTGGGGATGGCTATGGCTACACCTTC; CDR3 protein: CASTPGGDGYGYTF
D gene: NA; V gene: TRBV11-1; clone size: NA; J gene: TRBJ1-1; CDR3 DNA: TGTGCCAGCAGCGAACACAGAGCCAACACTGAAGCTTTCTTT; CDR3 protein: CASSEHRANTEAFF
D gene: TRBD2; V gene: TRBV18; clone size: few; J gene: TRBJ2-2; CDR3 DNA: TGTGCCAGCTCACCTCCCGGGACTAGCGGCACCGGGGAGCTGTTTTTT; CDR3 protein: CASSPPGTSGTGELFF
D gene: NA; V gene: TRBV13; clone size: NA; J gene: TRBJ2-6; CDR3 DNA: TGTGCCAGCAGCTTACACGACTCTGGGGCCAACGTCCTGACTTTC; CDR3 protein: CASSLHDSGANVLTF
D gene: NA; V gene: TRBV7-9; clone size: NA; J gene: TRBJ2-5; CDR3 DNA: TGTGCCAGCAGCTTAGGGCTGAGTGAGCAAGAGACCCAGTACTTC; CDR3 protein: CASSLGLSEQETQYF
D gene: TRBD2; V gene: TRBV24-1; clone size: NA; J gene: TRBJ2-1; CDR3 DNA: TGTGCCACCAGTGAGACTAGCCCTGCTAATGAGCAGTTCTTC; CDR3 protein: CATSETSPANEQFF
D gene: NA; V gene: TRBV12-3/TRBV12-4; clone size: NA; J gene: TRBJ1-1; CDR3 DNA: TGTGCCAGTTGGGAGAACACTGAAGCTTTCTTT; CDR3 protein: CASWENTEAFF
D gene: TRBD2; V gene: TRBV29-1; clone size: few; J gene: TRBJ2-2; CDR3 DNA: TGCAGCGTTGGGCCCTTTGGACTAGCGGGAGAGCTCGGCACCGGGGAGCTGTTTTTT; CDR3 protein: CSVGPFGLAGELGTGELFF
D gene: NA; V gene: TRBV10-3; clone size: NA; J gene: TRBJ1-1; CDR3 DNA: TGTGCCATCAGTGAGTCAGTCGGCTCTAATCAGGCTTTCTTT; CDR3 protein: CAISESVGSNQAFF
D gene: NA; V gene: TRBV25-1; clone size: NA; J gene: TRBJ2-7; CDR3 DNA: TGTGCCAGCAGTGAACAGACGGTGACGTCCGAGCAGTACTTC; CDR3 protein: CASSEQTVTSEQYF
D gene: TRBD1; V gene: TRBV7-9; clone size: NA; J gene: TRBJ1-6; CDR3 DNA: TGTGCCAGCAGCGTATCCCCGGGACAGGGGAATTCACCCCTCCACTTT; CDR3 protein: CASSVSPGQGNSPLHF
D gene: NA; V gene: TRBV7-9; clone size: NA; J gene: TRBJ2-7; CDR3 DNA: TGTGCCAGCAGCTTAGGAGGGGGAAGTCGGTACTTC; CDR3 protein: CASSLGGGSRYF
D gene: TRBD2; V gene: TRBV6-5; clone size: NA; J gene: TRBJ2-1; CDR3 DNA: TGTGCCAGCAGTTACGCTAGCGGGAGGACCTACAATGAGCAGTTCTTC; CDR3 protein: CASSYASGRTYNEQFF
D gene: NA; V gene: TRBV3-1; clone size: NA; J gene: TRBJ2-4; CDR3 DNA: TGTGCCAGCAGCCAACAAGACAGAATTCAGTACTTC; CDR3 protein: CASSQQDRIQYF
D gene: NA; V gene: TRBV24-1; clone size: NA; J gene: TRBJ2-2; CDR3 DNA: TGTGCCGCGATGAGGGGGACCAACGGGGAGCTGTTTTTT; CDR3 protein: CAAMRGTNGELFF
D gene: TRBD1; V gene: TRBV6-1; clone size: NA; J gene: TRBJ2-3; CDR3 DNA: TGTGCCAGCAGTGGGCCCGACAGGGGGTTTCCCACAGATACGCAGTATTTT; CDR3 protein: CASSGPDRGFPTDTQYF
D gene: TRBD1; V gene: TRBV6-2/TRBV6-3; clone size: NA; J gene: TRBJ1-1; CDR3 DNA: TGTGCCAGCAATGTCCCGGGACAGGGGAACACTGAAGCTTTCTTT; CDR3 protein: CASNVPGQGNTEAFF
D gene: TRBD1; V gene: TRBV7-2; clone size: few; J gene: TRBJ1-2; CDR3 DNA: TGTGCCAGCAGCTCCAGGGACAGGGATGGCTACACCTTC; CDR3 protein: CASSSRDRDGYTF